The present entry profiles one TCR beta chain with its context. The antigen it recognizes is unknown. Base qualities are not recorded, but no much larger clone differs from it by a single base. The cohort was made up of under 800 healthy bone marrow donors. At the time of sampling, every cohort member was nominally healthy, though immune exposures that went unrecorded were likely present. The donor tested CMV seropositive, placing the donor among the approximately 290 seropositive members of the cohort. A peripheral blood sample was provided by each donor, and peripheral blood mononuclear cells were used for TCR beta sequencing. The Qiagen DNeasy Blood Extraction Kit was used to extract genomic DNA from the blood cell samples. This sample stems from a study of cytomegalovirus exposure and HLA in healthy donors (dated by TCRdb to about 2017). Looking at the study overall: An earlier analysis of some 600 of the donors reported under 300 Gb of sequence data and 117 million unique TCR beta sequences obtained from approximately 180 million T cells. An early release covering 550 to 700 HLA-typed donors comprised about 290 gigabases of sequencing data and roughly 86 million unique TCR sequences. The genetic ancestry cluster associated with self-reported Caucasian donors included 81% of the 398 genotyped donors. The study aimed to test whether cataloging public T cell receptors could reveal signatures of past pathogen exposure. Using immunosequencing, the study profiled T cell repertoires from some 670 subjects and related those repertoires to cytomegalovirus serostatus. Besides the first cohort of roughly 640 subjects, a separate validation cohort made up of 120 different subjects was used. The study combined high-throughput TCR immunosequencing, statistical association of individual TCRs with disease status, and machine learning to predict cytomegalovirus infection status. A later analysis re-examined previously published TCR beta repertoires from just over 650 donors and added high-resolution HLA genotyping to investigate patterns of TCR occurrence. Rather than drawing on any new phenotypic data, the later analysis identified candidate immune exposures from TCR beta sequences and the way those sequences occurred across donors. An earlier analysis of 587 of the donors applied high-throughput TCR beta sequencing to assess whether each TCR beta V gene segment acted as functional or pseudogenic. Donor age, sex, ethnicity and CMV serostatus were compiled together with the repertoire data. In a later genetic analysis, genome-wide SNP genotypes for 398 of the 666 donors were used, and that subset was treated as a discovery cohort. Every discovery cohort repertoire had been produced on one sequencing platform. Both class I and class II loci were covered by HLA typing, at four-digit resolution. Typing coverage differed by locus: A, B, C, DRB1 and DQB1 were typed in about 620-640 donors, DQA1 in roughly 510, DPA1 in around 580, and DPB1 in just under 490. Several DR-DQ haplotypes were treated as single units for association and clustering because of strong linkage in the cohort. Among some 410 genotyped donors of the cohort, an average of approximately 240,000 unique TCR beta nucleotide sequences were sequenced per donor, about a sixth of them non-productive.

Trimming removed 1 base from V and 3 bases from J, leaving 19 bases between the germline ends. From the cysteine through the phenylalanine, the CDR3 covers 17 amino acids. Only the CDR3 DNA stays, 51 bases, in frame from base 1. CDR1 is given as SGHTA and CDR2 as FQGNSA, both from the germline V gene. The method was the immunoSEQ multiplex PCR assay. The multiplex PCR relied on a mix of 60 forward primers for TCR Vbeta segments and 13 reverse primers for TCR Jbeta segments. The CDR3 region of rearranged TCR beta genes was amplified from genomic DNA with a multiplex PCR assay. The Illumina HiSeq System was used to sequence the amplified TCR beta libraries as 87-base-pair reads. From the authors' description of their analysis: A later analysis tallied roughly 78 million unique TCR beta chains across the 610 or so repertoires, and around 10 million of those chains were shared by two or more donors. To remove PCR and sequencing errors, raw reads were error-corrected and collapsed into unique sequences using a nearest-neighbor algorithm that merged closely related sequences. To assign V, D and J gene segments, CDR3 sequences were aligned to IMGT reference sequences. For a sequence to be retained, a match of at least six nucleotides was required to both a V gene segment and a J gene segment. Rearrangements were called productive when the CDR3 lacked stop codons and stayed in frame with V and J; all others were non-productive. CDR3 was defined by IMGT convention, running from the second conserved V-encoded cysteine to the conserved J-encoded phenylalanine. The earlier analysis of about 610 of the donors excluded sequences that lacked an unambiguous match to a single V gene segment. In an earlier analysis of a few hundred of the donors, V segments were called functional above 56.7% productive rearrangements and were called segregating when the between-donor standard deviation exceeded 5%. To diagnose cytomegalovirus status from the catalog of TCR beta chain sequences, a statistical classification framework was built. A later analysis assigned V and J genes by comparing TCR nucleotide sequences with IMGT/GENE-DB human TR gene sequences. In a later analysis, CDR3 sequences and most-parsimonious VDJ recombination scenarios were assigned using the TCRdist pipeline. In a later analysis, each TCR beta chain was defined by its CDR3 amino acid sequence together with its V-gene family, and reads lacking a unique V-gene family were excluded. To address suspected cross-contamination and a sequencing artifact, a later analysis removed roughly 640 highly shared, low-generation-probability nucleotide sequences. In a later analysis, a clonal expansion index was calculated for each public chain from normalized within-repertoire ranks of inferred template counts. In a later analysis, generation probabilities were computed using a VDJ recombination model fitted to out-of-frame rearrangements, and the results were checked against IGoR. In a later analysis, hypergeometric tests were used to score TCR-TCR, TCR-HLA and TCR-CMV co-occurrence, with a repertoire-size bias correction applied to TCR pairs. To estimate false discovery rates, a later analysis permuted the HLA or CMV assignments 20 times. In a later analysis, co-occurring TCRs were grouped using DBSCAN, and TCRdist sequence similarity was added for clustering within HLA-allele-positive subsets. Repertoires with fewer than 30,000 or more than 120,000 public chains, plus five repertoires with anomalous nucleotide sharing, were excluded from co-occurrence clustering. TCRdb obtained this table from immuneACCESS and retained in-frame rearrangements with V and J assigned. These tables miss some clones; where compared with another copy, unresolved V genes account for less than half of the shortfall, and the remainder is unexplained. Clone size and the V and J calls come from that table; the DNA yielded D and trimming. The sample contains some 180,000 clones, about 13% of them found a single time. Jointly, the top ten make up about 7.8% of the sample.

Beyond this particular receptor, the publication reports: In an earlier analysis of a few hundred of the donors, most TCR beta V segments were observed in productive rearrangements about 87% or about 30% of the time, broadly matching IMGT annotations. In a later analysis, 16,951 TCR beta sequences were associated with specific HLA alleles at a false discovery rate of 0.05. The study listed 164 TCR beta chains as associated with cytomegalovirus. Strong co-occurrence of HLA alleles, especially DR and DQ, made assigning TCR associations to individual alleles difficult. Sequencing depth was assumed to be roughly uniform across donors in the presence/absence analyses, though that assumption may not hold. This cohort had only TCR beta chains sequenced, and the lack of alpha or paired-chain data limited which features could be detected. Because HLA typing was missing for some donors at each locus, association tests included only the typed subset. According to a later genetic analysis, donors in an Asian-associated ancestry cluster had fewer N-insertions in productive TCRs than the approximately 610-donor mean. According to the authors, the approach could potentially be generalized to other disease states and immunological phenotypes. Immune exposure information for the cohort was limited to CMV serostatus. In a later analysis, HLA-associated TCR beta chains showed more clonal expansion and lower generation probabilities than non-associated chains that were equally common. Some IMGT-functional V segments, including TRBV6-2 and TRBV6-3, could not be told apart with the 87-base-pair reads, so those segments were excluded. The sequencing pipeline was judged likely to have produced a cluster of highly shared sequence variants as a technical artifact. A further reported finding was that TCR beta sequences accurately predicted the HLA-A and HLA-B alleles for most subjects in the first cohort. Some 16 rarely observed V segments, including chromosome 9 orphons, were excluded from the earlier analysis of about 500 of the donors because counts were too low. An association between a missense DCLRE1C variant and V-gene and J-gene trimming of TCR beta chains was found in a later genetic analysis and replicated in an independent cohort. Correlated functional status among segregating V segments might reflect linkage disequilibrium, but an unknown experimental factor could not be ruled out. The classifier was reported to diagnose cytomegalovirus status with high specificity and sensitivity in both the original and validation cohorts. According to a later analysis, most CMV-associated TCR beta chains appeared to be HLA-restricted, and the HLA associations seemed to be driven largely by CMV exposure. In a later analysis, the rate of TCR association differed among HLA loci, with DRB1 alleles having the most associated TCRs and HLA-C alleles having the fewest. In vitro tests confirmed that a few of the cytomegalovirus-associated TCR beta chains recognize cytomegalovirus antigens. Across donors, most TCR sequences were observed very rarely, whereas some public TCRs were present in many individuals. According to a later analysis, parvovirus B19, influenza, CMV and Epstein-Barr virus appeared linked to several top co-occurrence clusters.

The chain links TRBV7-2 with TRBJ2-7, and possibly TRBD2, on 6 matching bases. The clonotype originates from a man aged 45-60 years in good health and CMV-seropositive. Sequencing used PBMCs. CDR3 reads: CASSLDSAGSGYYEQYF. The nucleotide sequence reads TGTGCCAGCAGCTTAGATTCGGCGGGGTCCGGGTACTACGAGCAGTACTTC.